The 19 T cell receptor beta chains listed next were all sequenced from one sample in a study of blood T cell repertoires in COVID-19. The repertoire was sequenced with immunoSEQ multiplex PCR; TCRdb's copy has only in-frame clones and lacks some. In the table there are about 220,000 clones, around 80% of which are singletons. Sequenced input: peripheral blood. The receptors come from a woman in her seventies with acute or convalescent COVID-19.

The V and J genes are TRBV19 and TRBJ1-5; 8 bases fit TRBD1. From germline, CDR1 is LNHDA and CDR2 SQIVND (reference sequence). The CDR3 runs 16 residues. V gave up 10 bases and J gave up 2 bases; unmatched junction bases: 13. The CDR3 is CATNTPGQEGNQPQHF. CDR3 sequence (DNA): TGTGCCACGAATACTCCGGGACAGGAGGGCAATCAGCCCCAGCATTTT.

This clone occurred once. This chain connects TRBV19 to TRBJ2-4, with 11 bases that match TRBD2. The germline V gene encodes CDR1 LNHDA and CDR2 SQIVND (reference sequence). This CDR3 comprises 15 residues. Trimming removed 6 bases from V and 6 bases from J; junction bases left unmatched: 7. The DNA for the CDR3 is TGTGCCAGTAGACCGGGACTAGCGGCCTCAAACATTCAGTACTTC. This translates into CASRPGLAASNIQYF. The full variable domain, with the rest looked up from reference TRBV19 and TRBJ2-4, is DGGITQSPKYLFRKEGQNVTLSCEQNLNHDAMYWYRQDPGQGLRLIYYSQIVNDFQKGDIAEGYSVSREKKESFPLTVTSAQKNPTAFYLCASRPGLAASNIQYFGAGTRLSVL.

The genes are TRBV24-1 and TRBJ2-3; 7 nucleotides match TRBD2. CDR3 length: 16 amino acids. After removal of 3 bases from V and 4 bases from J, the junction contained 9 bases not matched to a gene. Germline CDR1 reads KGHDR; CDR2 reads SFDVKD. CDR3 bases: TGTGCCACCAGTGATCCTCGGGGGGAGGGCGCAGATACGCAGTATTTT. Translation: CATSDPRGEGADTQYF.

CDR3: CAWMFGTGIYNSPLHF. In nucleotides, the CDR3 is TGTGCCTGGATGTTCGGGACAGGAATATATAATTCACCCCTCCACTTT. The chain carries TRBV30 and TRBJ1-6; 8 bases match TRBD1. Germline CDR1 GTSNPN, CDR2 SVGIG (reference sequence). CDR3 length: 16 residues. V shed 4 bases, J shed 4 bases, and the junction held 9 bases outside the gene matches.

This chain joins TRBV2 and TRBJ1-2; 8 nucleotides align to TRBD1. After removal of 3 bases from V and 2 bases from J, the junction contained 14 bases not matched to a gene. CDR1 and CDR2 (germline): SNHLY, FYNNEI. The CDR3 is made up of 18 amino acids. CDR3 amino acids: CASSDPGRQGLPNYGYTF. The CDR3 DNA reads TGTGCCAGCAGTGATCCGGGACGACAGGGGTTACCAAACTATGGCTACACCTTC.

In regard to this clone: One end of the junction does not line up with germline, which may come from a read error. V and J are TRBV4-1 and TRBJ1-5, with 7 bases matching TRBD1. The length of the CDR3 is 16 residues. Germline V gene sequence: CDR1 MGHRA, CDR2 YSYEKL. CDR3 protein: CASSQVGTVVNQLQHF. CDR3 coding DNA: TGCGCCAGCAGCCAAGTAGGGACAGTAGTCAATCAGCTCCAGCATTTT.

The CDR3 DNA is TGCGCCAGCAGCCAAGATTGGTCTCCTAGCGAGGTCACAGATACGCAGTATTTT. Its translation: CASSQDWSPSEVTDTQYF. The V call is TRBV4-3, the J call TRBJ2-3; D may be TRBD2 (6 bases). Germline-derived CDR1 and CDR2 are LGHNA and YSLEER. V was clipped by 0 bases and J by 2 bases, with 18 bases between them. The CDR3 runs 18 residues.

V and J are TRBV15 and TRBJ2-5; a weak D match, TRBD2 (6 bases). Germline lookup yields CDR1 LNHNV and CDR2 YYDKDF (reference sequence). Deletions cut 4 bases from V and 1 base from J, with 10 bases between. The CDR3 extends over 14 amino acids. The CDR3 DNA reads TGTGCCACCAGCACACTAGCAAGCCAAGAGACCCAGTACTTC. Translation gives CATSTLASQETQYF.

The rearrangement uses TRBV4-1 and TRBJ2-1; 11 bases line up with TRBD2. The CDR3 loop spans 20 amino acids. CDR1 and CDR2 (germline): MGHRA, YSYEKL. Germline trimming cut 0 bases from V and 0 bases from J; bases unmatched to any gene: 10. CDR3 nucleotide sequence: TGCGCCAGCAGCCAAGAATCGGCTAGCGGGGGGTCCGCCTCCTACAATGAGCAGTTCTTC. Protein sequence: CASSQESASGGSASYNEQFF.

This chain joins TRBV30 and TRBJ1-5; 9 positions match TRBD1. Per germline, CDR1 GTSNPN and CDR2 SVGIG (reference sequence). V shed 5 bases, J shed 7 bases, and the junction held 6 bases outside the gene matches. The CDR3 totals 13 residues. The CDR3 nucleotides are TGTGCCTGGGGGGGACAGGGAAAGCAGCCCCAGCATTTT. It is translated as CAWGGQGKQPQHF.

The chain recombines TRBV6-5 with TRBJ2-2; TRBD2 aligns across 7 bases. The CDR3 length is 15 residues. Germline CDR1 and CDR2: MNHEY and SVGAGI. The V and J ends lost 7 bases and 0 bases, in that order; junction bases with no gene match: 5. The CDR3 DNA is TGTGCCAGCAAATGGGGGGGAGCGAACACCGGGGAGCTGTTTTTT. It codes for CASKWGGANTGELFF.

In this sample, this clone turned up a few times. The chain recombines TRBV21-1 with TRBJ1-2. TRBV21-1 is a pseudogene segment. This CDR3 region has 10 residues. The CDR3, as DNA: TGTGCCAGCCTCAACTATGGCTACACCTTC. As protein: CASLNYGYTF.

In nucleotides, the CDR3 is TGTGCCAGCAGTGCGAGTAGCGGGGGCCTGAATAATGAGCAGTTCTTC. Encoded protein: CASSASSGGLNNEQFF. The rearrangement links TRBV6-1 to TRBJ2-1; 9 bases are shared with TRBD2. The CDR3 loop spans 16 amino acids. The J segment lost 7 bases and the V segment lost 4 bases, leaving 11 bases of the junction unmatched. Germline CDR1 and CDR2: MNHNS and SASEGT.

In DNA, the CDR3 is TGTGCCAGCAGCCAAGGGGGTCGGGCAGATACGCAGTATTTT. It codes for CASSQGGRADTQYF. V usage is TRBV5-4 and J usage is TRBJ2-3; TRBD1 is a possible D gene (6 bases). The CDR3 covers 14 residues. V was trimmed by 4 bases and J by 4 bases, leaving 13 bases between them. Germline V lookup: CDR1 SGHNT, CDR2 YYREEE (reference sequence).

This chain uses TRBV6-5 with TRBJ1-2; no definite D call. Trimming removed 6 bases from V and 7 bases from J, with 15 bases in between. The germline gives CDR1 MNHEY, CDR2 SVGAGI. The CDR3 loop spans 13 amino acids. CDR3 loop: CASRQAGRGGYTF. DNA of the CDR3: TGTGCCAGCAGGCAGGCAGGACGGGGTGGCTACACCTTC.

The count of this clone is one. The J gene is TRBJ2-1, the V gene TRBV7-9; TRBD2 agrees at 9 bases. Looked up from germline, CDR1 is SEHNR and CDR2 is FQNEAQ (reference sequence). J lost 2 bases, V lost 6 bases, and 11 bases had no gene match. The CDR3 loop spans 17 amino acids. The CDR3 bases are TGTGCCAGCAGGAAAGGGACCCAGCGGGGGGCCTACAATGAGCAGTTCTTC. Its protein is CASRKGTQRGAYNEQFF.

The V and J genes are TRBV25-1 and TRBJ1-2; possible D gene TRBD1, 6 bases. V dropped 3 bases and J dropped 4 bases, with 15 bases sitting between them. The CDR3 is 15 residues long. Germline V gene sequence: CDR1 MGHDK, CDR2 SYGVNS. CDR3 sequence (DNA): TGTGCCAGCAGTGATACAGGGAGGGAGGCCTATGGCTACACCTTC. Translation gives CASSDTGREAYGYTF.

This clone was seen a few times. The chain links TRBV18 to TRBJ2-1; 8 bases line up with TRBD2. CDR1 is KGHSH, CDR2 LQKENI, per germline. With V trimmed by 2 bases and J by 2 bases, 8 bases remained unmatched. This CDR3 region has 17 residues. In nucleotides, the CDR3 is TGTGCCAGCTCACCAAAGGCTCCAGCGGGGGCCTACAATGAGCAGTTCTTC. Translation gives CASSPKAPAGAYNEQFF.

The chain combines TRBV4-2 with TRBJ2-2; 7 bases are shared with TRBD2. There are 17 residues in the CDR3. J lost 2 bases, V lost 0 bases, and 6 bases had no gene match. Germline CDR1 is LGHNA and CDR2 is YNFKEQ. The CDR3 loop reads CASSQDREGPNTGELFF. CDR3 nucleotides: TGTGCCAGCAGCCAAGATAGGGAGGGGCCCAACACCGGGGAGCTGTTTTTT.